The clone carrying this TCR beta chain was seen repeatedly, ten times or more. No antigen is known for it. This CDR3 contains 15 residues. V lost 3 bases and J lost 1; bases outside the gene matches: 2. Per the germline V gene, CDR1 is KGHSH and CDR2 is LQKENI. Preparation of the TCRbeta library was carried out with unique molecular identifiers. TCRdb passed the PCR reads through MiXCR, listing each CDR3 protein once. Among hundreds of thousands of distinct CDR3 sequences, roughly 13% were seen once, and the ten largest hold 2% to 2.5%. This sample is part of a study of T-cell reconstitution after alpha-beta-depleted transplantation in children. Study results and caveats: Some patients' high day-60 TCRbeta diversity was traced to surviving recipient T cells and thymic progenitors. Most T-cell counts and diversity one year after the transplant came from T cells that were newly produced. Several hundred expanded graft clones reportedly were the source of alpha-beta T cells about two months after transplant.

This sequence originates from a male patient aged 5 to 17 who had a stem cell transplant for acute myeloid leukemia, so the T cells may come from the graft donor. The chain uses TRBV18 and TRBJ2-5; TRBD1 aligns across 10 bases. The material sequenced was PBMCs, mostly from graft donor cells, taken 360 days after TCRalphabeta/CD19-depleted stem cell transplant. CDR3 loop: CASSPDRGVQETQYF. The DNA for the CDR3 is TGTGCCAGCTCACCGGACAGGGGGGTCCAAGAGACCCAGTACTTC.